These T cell receptor beta chains were read from a single sample in a study of T cell changes during pregnancy in multiple sclerosis. The data were produced by immunoSEQ multiplex PCR, yet TCRdb's version contains in-frame clones alone and is incomplete. The profile shows more than 65,000 clones, about nine tenths of them singletons. The sequences come from peripheral blood, collected in the first trimester of pregnancy. These receptors came from a female donor with multiple sclerosis, enrolled in a pregnancy study. The CDR3 runs from the conserved cysteine through the conserved F or W. A D gene is named only where the DNA matches it firmly.

TRBV12-5 TRBD2 CASGFITGTSGTNTGELFF
TRBV2 - CASYDTPYEQYF
TRBV6-1 - CASSPRGRADTQYF
TRBV27 TRBD1 CASTNRGNEQFF
TRBV7-9 - CASSSHDTYEQYF
TRBV2 - CASSEVVAGAYEQYF
TRBV7-3 - CASSFQSTGYEQYF
TRBV19 TRBD2 CASSSGRATETQYF
TRBV5-1 - CASSLRGGAVEDTQYF
TRBV5-6 - CASSYRALDEQYF
TRBV7-3 TRBD2 CASSPTSGGALNEQFF
TRBV7-8 TRBD1 CASSLADGTGASLQYF
TRBV7-2 - CASSPFGGAYEQYF
TRBV15 - CATSSVSRVHNEKLFF
TRBV28 TRBD2 CASSLGAGRTGELFF
TRBV30 - CAWSVVPDYGYEQYF
TRBV5-1 TRBD1 CASSYRDRGPNTEAFF
TRBV5-4 - CASSPQGSSYNEQFF
TRBV1 - CTSSQKGRSGNQPQHF
TRBV7-2 - CASSLDSGSVTEAFF
TRBV5-1 TRBD2 CASSPIGTSGKYDSSYNEQFF
TRBV21-1 - CASSKGQVLPSYNEQFF
TRBV27 TRBD2 CASSLQTSGSYNEQFF
TRBV6-1 TRBD2 CASTAGGPYNEQFF
TRBV28 TRBD2 CASRPGLATREQYF
TRBV9 - CASSAGRPPTNEKLFF
TRBV6-4 - CASSDSTTGFDEQFF
TRBV7-3 - CASSFQGGVNNEQFF
TRBV30 TRBD1 CAWSVQGRNSPLHF
TRBV7-9 - CASSLAGGGETQYF